The clone carrying this TCR beta chain was seen repeatedly, ten times or more. Selection for sequencing was limited to patients who had shown CD8+CD57+ cell expansion by flow cytometry. This specimen belongs to a study of CD8+CD57+ T cells in acquired aplastic anemia. In germline, CDR1 is SQVTM, CDR2 ANQGSEA. The CDR3 length is 11 residues. Trimming removed 0 bases from V and 6 bases from J, with 6 bases in between. Profiles of TCR beta VDJ and CDR3 were generated from a genomic DNA template. TCRdb re-analysed the reads in MiXCR, keeping a single row per CDR3 protein. The sample contains roughly 200,000 distinct CDR3 sequences, over 55% of which appear only once.

This chain connects TRBV29-1 to TRBJ2-7; D unresolved. The source material was sorted CD4+, CD8+, or CD8+CD57+ T cells (not recorded which) from PBMCs. The source of this sequence is a human donor with aplastic anemia. This CDR3 is CSVEDSGEQYV. The CDR3 DNA is TGCAGCGTTGAAGACTCGGGCGAGCAGTACGTC.